This passage covers 11 T cell receptor beta chains from one sample sequenced in a study of identical twins. Using its own MiXCR run on the 5' RACE reads, TCRdb lists one record per CDR3 protein. The sample consists of around 1.7 million distinct CDR3 sequences, roughly 35% of them appearing once. Sequenced sample: cord blood. These receptors came from a newborn girl in good health.

The V and J genes are TRBV7-2 and TRBJ1-5; D is uncertain. CDR1 and CDR2 from the germline V gene are SGHTA and FQGNSA. V was clipped by 0 bases and J by 2 bases, with 11 bases between them. The CDR3 spans 16 residues. As DNA, the CDR3 is TGTGCCAGCAGCTTAGCGGTTAACTACGGCAATCAGCCCCAGCATTTT. The encoded protein is CASSLAVNYGNQPQHF. The whole variable domain, filled in from reference TRBV7-2 and TRBJ1-5, reads GAGVSQSPSNKVTEKGKDVELRCDPISGHTALYWYRQSLGQGLEFLIYFQGNSAPDKSGLPSDRFSAERTGGSVSTLTIQRTQQEDSAVYLCASSLAVNYGNQPQHFGDGTRLSIL.

This clonotype was counted only a few times. The chain combines TRBV25-1 with TRBJ2-6, with 11 bases matching TRBD1. The CDR3 is 17 residues long. The V segment lost 3 bases and the J segment 0 bases; nucleotides outside the gene matches: 1. Germline V gene lookup returns CDR1 MGHDK and CDR2 SYGVNS. This CDR3 is CASSDGTGGSGANVLTF. DNA of the CDR3: TGTGCCAGCAGTGATGGGACAGGGGGCTCTGGGGCCAACGTCCTGACTTTC.

In this sample, this clonotype turned up a few times. The chain recombines TRBV11-2 with TRBJ2-1; TRBD2 agrees at 12 bases. The CDR3 consists of 17 residues. V lost 2 bases, J lost 2 bases, and 4 bases stayed unmatched. From germline, CDR1 is SGHAT and CDR2 FQNNGV. The CDR3 DNA sequence: TGTGCCAGCAGCTTAACGTCTAGCGGGAGGGCCTACAATGAGCAGTTCTTC. Its translation: CASSLTSSGRAYNEQFF.

This chain joins TRBV3-1 and TRBJ2-4; TRBD1 agrees at 7 bases. CDR3 length: 13 residues. V trimming: 1 base; J trimming: 13 bases; junction bases outside the gene matches: 7. Germline assignment: CDR1 LGHDT and CDR2 YNNKEL (reference sequence). In DNA form, the CDR3 reads TGTGCCAGCAGCCAAGCGACAGGGTACAAGCAGTACTTC. Translated, it gives CASSQATGYKQYF.

This sequence joins TRBV28 and TRBJ2-7; TRBD2 agrees at 9 bases. This CDR3 spans 19 amino acids. The V gene's germline CDR1 is MDHEN and CDR2 SYDVKM. Trimming at V came to 6 bases and at J to 0 bases, leaving 18 bases not matched to a gene. The CDR3 region is CASRLRSPWTSAISYEQYF. The DNA of the CDR3 is TGTGCCAGCAGGCTACGTTCACCCTGGACTAGCGCCATCTCCTACGAGCAGTACTTC. The whole variable domain, filled in from reference TRBV28 and TRBJ2-7, reads DVKVTQSSRYLVKRTGEKVFLECVQDMDHENMFWYRQDPGLGLRLIYFSYDVKMKEKGDIPEGYSVSREKKERFSLILESASTNQTSMYLCASRLRSPWTSAISYEQYFGPGTRLTVT.

V and J are TRBV20-1 and TRBJ2-1; D may be TRBD2 (7 bases). The ends were cut back, 3 bases at V and 7 bases at J, with 16 bases in the middle. Looked up from germline, CDR1 is DFQATT and CDR2 is SNEGSKA (reference sequence). This CDR3 comprises 14 residues. The CDR3 is CSASRGGSRNEQFF. The CDR3 DNA is TGCAGTGCTAGTAGGGGGGGGTCTCGGAATGAGCAGTTCTTC.

The chain employs TRBV10-2 and TRBJ1-2; maybe TRBD1 (5 bases). This CDR3 spans 15 amino acids. CDR1 and CDR2 (germline): WSHSY, SAAADI. V shed 2 bases and J shed 2 bases, with 12 bases lying between them. This chain's CDR3 is CASSEKLGGNYGYTF. The DNA for the CDR3 is TGCGCCAGCAGTGAGAAGCTCGGGGGGAACTATGGCTACACCTTC.

This clonotype was counted only a few times. The J gene is TRBJ2-1, the V gene TRBV6-5, with 11 bases identical to TRBD2. J was trimmed by 5 bases and V by 6 bases; bases with no gene match: 6. Germline V gives CDR1 MNHEY, CDR2 SVGAGI. The CDR3 length is 15 residues. The CDR3 protein is CASRIGTSGNNEQFF. The CDR3 coding sequence is TGTGCCAGCAGAATCGGGACTAGCGGTAACAATGAGCAGTTCTTC.

This clonotype was found a few times. The V gene is TRBV28, the J gene TRBJ1-2, with D maybe TRBD1 (5 bases). Trimming removed 0 bases at V and 7 bases at J, with 6 bases between. The V gene's germline CDR1 is MDHEN and CDR2 SYDVKM. The CDR3 is 12 amino acids. For the CDR3, the DNA is TGTGCCAGCAGTTTATGGCAGGGTGGCTACACCTTC. It codes for CASSLWQGGYTF.

This clonotype has just a few counts. The chain links TRBV9 to TRBJ1-2; D may be TRBD1 (5 bases). V lost 0 bases and J lost 4, with 10 bases in between. The CDR3 sequence is 14 residues long. Germline CDR1 is SGDLS and CDR2 is YYNGEE. The chain's CDR3 is CASSVAGSLYGYTF. The DNA of the CDR3 is TGTGCCAGCAGCGTAGCAGGGAGTCTCTATGGCTACACCTTC. Supplemented by reference TRBV9 and TRBJ1-2, the full variable domain reads DSGVTQTPKHLITATGQRVTLRCSPRSGDLSVYWYQQSLDQGLQFLIQYYNGEERAKGNILERFSAQQFPDLHSELNLSSLELGDSALYFCASSVAGSLYGYTFGSGTRLTVV.

This clonotype has a handful of counts. This sequence joins TRBV2 and TRBJ2-3; D remains unclear. The CDR3 totals 15 residues. Germline V CDR1 and CDR2: SNHLY, FYNNEI. Trimming stripped 6 bases from V and 4 bases from J, with 17 bases between. CDR3 sequence: CASRPGQPRADTQYF. DNA for the CDR3: TGTGCCAGCAGGCCTGGGCAACCCCGGGCAGATACGCAGTATTTT. Full variable domain (missing parts from reference TRBV2 and TRBJ2-3): EPEVTQTPSHQVTQMGQEVILRCVPISNHLYFYWYRQILGQKVEFLVSFYNNEISEKSEIFDDQFSVERPDGSNFTLKIRSTKLEDSAMYFCASRPGQPRADTQYFGPGTRLTVL.